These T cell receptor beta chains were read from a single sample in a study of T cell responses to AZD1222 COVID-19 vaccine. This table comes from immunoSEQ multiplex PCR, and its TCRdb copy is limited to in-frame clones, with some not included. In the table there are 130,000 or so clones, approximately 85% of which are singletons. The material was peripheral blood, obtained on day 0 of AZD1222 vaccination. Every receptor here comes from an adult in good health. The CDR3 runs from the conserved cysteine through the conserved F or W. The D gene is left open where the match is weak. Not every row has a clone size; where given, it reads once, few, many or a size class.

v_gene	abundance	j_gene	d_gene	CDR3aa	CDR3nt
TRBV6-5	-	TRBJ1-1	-	CASTTPSRYTEAFF	TGTGCCAGCACTACACCGTCGCGTTACACTGAAGCTTTCTTT
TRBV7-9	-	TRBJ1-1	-	CASSLKGGMNTEAFF	TGTGCCAGCAGCTTAAAGGGAGGAATGAACACTGAAGCTTTCTTT
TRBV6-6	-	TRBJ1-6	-	CASSIAGEGISPLHF	TGTGCCAGCAGCATCGCGGGGGAGGGTATTTCACCCCTCCACTTT
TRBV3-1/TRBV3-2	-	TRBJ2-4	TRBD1	CASSLTGMVTKNIQYF	TGTGCCAGCAGCCTGACAGGGATGGTTACTAAAAACATTCAGTACTTC
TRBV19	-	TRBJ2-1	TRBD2	CASSRASGANNEQFF	TGTGCCAGTAGTAGGGCTAGCGGCGCTAACAATGAGCAGTTCTTC
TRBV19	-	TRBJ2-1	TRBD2	CASSIWASGRSYNEQFF	TGTGCCAGTAGTATCTGGGCTAGCGGGAGGTCCTACAATGAGCAGTTCTTC
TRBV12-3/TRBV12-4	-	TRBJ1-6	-	CASGGQENSPLHF	TGTGCCAGCGGGGGTCAGGAGAATTCACCCCTCCACTTT
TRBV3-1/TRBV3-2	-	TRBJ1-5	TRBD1	CASSQGRGDSSSGPQHF	TGTGCCAGCAGCCAAGGTCGGGGGGACAGCAGTTCTGGTCCCCAGCATTTT
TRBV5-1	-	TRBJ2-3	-	CASKPDLGADTQYF	TGCGCCAGCAAACCGGATTTAGGAGCAGATACGCAGTATTTT
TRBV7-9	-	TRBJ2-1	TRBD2	CASSLGGTSAYNEQFF	TGTGCCAGCAGCCTGGGAGGGACTAGCGCCTACAATGAGCAGTTCTTC
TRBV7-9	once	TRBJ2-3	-	CASSSNSRGTDTQYF	TGTGCCAGCAGCTCCAATAGCAGGGGCACAGATACGCAGTATTTT
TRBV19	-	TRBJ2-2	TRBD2	CASSLIPSGSRLAGELFF	TGTGCCAGTAGTCTCATCCCTAGCGGGAGTCGGTTGGCCGGGGAGCTGTTTTTT
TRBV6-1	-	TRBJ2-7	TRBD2	CASSERRLAGGPLSYEQYF	TGTGCCAGCAGTGAACGCCGACTAGCGGGAGGGCCTCTCTCTTACGAGCAGTACTTC
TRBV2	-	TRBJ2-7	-	CASSPHLSGRGEQYF	TGTGCCAGCAGTCCCCACTTGTCGGGGAGAGGGGAGCAGTACTTC
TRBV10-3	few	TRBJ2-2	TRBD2	CAIKAGRNTGELFF	TGTGCCATCAAAGCGGGGAGGAACACCGGGGAGCTGTTTTTT
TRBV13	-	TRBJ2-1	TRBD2	CASSPFTSGRGNEQFF	TGTGCCAGCAGCCCCTTTACTAGCGGGAGGGGGAATGAGCAGTTCTTC
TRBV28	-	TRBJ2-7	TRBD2	CATWTSGSPSSYEQYF	TGTGCCACTTGGACTAGCGGGAGCCCGAGCTCCTACGAGCAGTACTTC
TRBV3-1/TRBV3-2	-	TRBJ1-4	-	CASSRSGTNEKLFF	TGTGCCAGCAGCCGGTCCGGCACTAATGAAAAACTGTTTTTT
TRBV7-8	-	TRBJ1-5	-	CASSLARRSQPQHF	TGTGCCAGCAGCTTAGCCCGTCGGAGTCAGCCCCAGCATTTT
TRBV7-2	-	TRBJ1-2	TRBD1	CASSHGQGDYGYTF	TGTGCCAGCAGCCACGGACAGGGCGACTATGGCTACACCTTC
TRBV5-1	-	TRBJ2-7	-	CASTVSPGSSYEQYF	TGCGCCAGCACCGTCTCCCCAGGATCGTCCTACGAGCAGTACTTC
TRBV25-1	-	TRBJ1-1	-	CASIGPGKAFF	TGTGCCAGCATAGGGCCGGGCAAGGCTTTCTTT
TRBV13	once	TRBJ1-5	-	CASSYRQVGGNQPQHF	TGTGCCAGCAGCTACCGACAGGTGGGAGGCAATCAGCCCCAGCATTTT
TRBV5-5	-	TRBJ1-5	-	CASSLFQNQPQHF	TGTGCCAGCAGCCTGTTCCAGAATCAGCCCCAGCATTTT
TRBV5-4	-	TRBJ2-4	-	CASSFVGGRGLNIQYF	TGTGCCAGCAGCTTTGTGGGGGGCCGGGGTTTGAACATTCAGTACTTC
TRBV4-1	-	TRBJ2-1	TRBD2	CATSTSGRRNEQFF	TGCGCCACATCGACTAGCGGGAGACGTAATGAGCAGTTCTTC
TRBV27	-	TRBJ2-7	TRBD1	CAIRGPGQGAKYEQYF	TGTGCCATACGGGGCCCGGGACAGGGGGCAAAGTACGAGCAGTACTTC
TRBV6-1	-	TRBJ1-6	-	CASSEGVSNSPLHF	TGTGCCAGCAGTGAAGGGGTATCTAATTCACCCCTCCACTTT
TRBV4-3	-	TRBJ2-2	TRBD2	CASSQSGRDTGELFF	TGCGCCAGCAGCCAAAGCGGGAGGGATACCGGGGAGCTGTTTTTT
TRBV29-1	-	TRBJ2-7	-	CSVDLMAGGNYEQYF	TGCAGCGTTGATCTTATGGCAGGGGGGAACTACGAGCAGTACTTC
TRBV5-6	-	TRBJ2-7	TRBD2	CASSLWLAGDEQYF	TGTGCCAGCAGCTTGTGGCTAGCGGGGGATGAGCAGTACTTC
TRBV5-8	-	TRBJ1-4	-	CAGTHGGQGEKLFF	TGTGCCGGAACCCACGGGGGGCAGGGTGAAAAACTGTTTTTT
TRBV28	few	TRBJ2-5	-	CASDGGGQGGTVQETQYF	TGTGCCAGCGATGGGGGCGGGCAGGGAGGTACAGTTCAAGAGACCCAGTACTTC
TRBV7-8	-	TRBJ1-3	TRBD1	CASSPTGTGGLGNTIYF	TGTGCCAGCAGCCCAACCGGGACAGGGGGGCTGGGAAACACCATATATTTT
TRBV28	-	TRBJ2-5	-	CASTEQFPQETQYF	TGTGCCAGCACCGAGCAGTTTCCCCAAGAGACCCAGTACTTC
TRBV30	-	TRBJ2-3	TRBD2	CAWRASGSTDTQYF	TGTGCCTGGAGGGCTAGCGGTAGCACAGATACGCAGTATTTT
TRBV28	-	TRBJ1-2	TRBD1	CASRQGQEIYGYTF	TGTGCCAGCAGACAGGGACAGGAGATCTATGGCTACACCTTC
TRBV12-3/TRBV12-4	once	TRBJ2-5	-	CASSPGEGETQYF	TGTGCCAGCAGTCCGGGAGAAGGGGAGACCCAGTACTTC
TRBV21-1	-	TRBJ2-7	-	CASSKAQGDPTIYEQYF	TGTGCCAGCAGCAAAGCGCAAGGGGACCCCACGATCTACGAGCAGTACTTC
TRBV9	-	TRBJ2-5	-	CASSVGPGGETQYF	TGTGCCAGCAGCGTAGGCCCGGGTGGGGAGACCCAGTACTTC
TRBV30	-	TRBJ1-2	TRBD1	CAWTSTGGAVHGYTF	TGTGCCTGGACTTCTACAGGGGGCGCGGTTCATGGCTACACCTTC
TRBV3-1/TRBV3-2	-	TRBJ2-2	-	CASSQVPGSPVGELFF	TGTGCCAGCAGCCAAGTTCCGGGCAGTCCGGTCGGGGAGCTGTTTTTT
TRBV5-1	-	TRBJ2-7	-	CASSLGQSYEQYF	TGCGCCAGCAGCTTGGGACAAAGCTACGAGCAGTACTTC
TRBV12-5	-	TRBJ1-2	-	CASGLTGSRGYTF	TGTGCTAGTGGTTTGACAGGGAGTCGCGGCTACACCTTC
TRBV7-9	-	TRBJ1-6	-	CASSLEAGASVSLHF	TGTGCCAGCAGCTTAGAGGCCGGGGCCTCAGTGTCCCTCCACTTT
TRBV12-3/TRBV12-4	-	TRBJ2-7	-	CASSFGLAYEQYF	TGTGCCAGCAGTTTTGGTCTAGCCTACGAGCAGTACTTC
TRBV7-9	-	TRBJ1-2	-	CASSPPRGGFGYTF	TGTGCCAGCAGCCCCCCAAGGGGCGGTTTTGGCTACACCTTC
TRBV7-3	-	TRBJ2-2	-	CASSPNRGAGELFF	TGTGCCAGCAGCCCAAATAGAGGGGCCGGGGAGCTGTTTTTT
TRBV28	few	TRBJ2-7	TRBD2	CASSPPLAGGLEQYF	TGTGCCAGCAGCCCACCCTTAGCGGGGGGGCTAGAGCAGTACTTC
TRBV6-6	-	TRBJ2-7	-	CASSSTRFTYYEQYF	TGTGCCAGCAGTTCCACTCGTTTTACTTACTACGAGCAGTACTTC
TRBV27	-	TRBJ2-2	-	CASSPTTGIGELFF	TGTGCCAGCAGTCCAACGACAGGAATCGGGGAGCTGTTTTTT
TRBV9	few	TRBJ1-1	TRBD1	CASSVSYRGSTEAFF	TGTGCCAGCAGCGTTTCATACAGGGGAAGCACTGAAGCTTTCTTT
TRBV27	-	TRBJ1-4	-	CASSQQGSNEKLFF	TGTGCCAGCAGCCAACAGGGATCTAATGAAAAACTGTTTTTT
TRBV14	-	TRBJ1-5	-	CASSPGHNQPQHF	TGTGCCAGCAGCCCGGGACATAATCAGCCCCAGCATTTT
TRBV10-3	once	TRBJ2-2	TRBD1	CASRTGATGGELFF	TGTGCCTCTCGGACAGGGGCAACAGGGGGGGAGCTGTTTTTT
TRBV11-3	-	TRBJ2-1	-	CASSFHENSYNEQFF	TGTGCCAGCAGCTTCCACGAAAACTCCTACAATGAGCAGTTCTTC
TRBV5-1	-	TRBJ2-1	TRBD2	CASSFPPRASGSVEQFF	TGCGCCAGCAGCTTCCCCCCCAGGGCTAGCGGGAGCGTTGAGCAGTTCTTC
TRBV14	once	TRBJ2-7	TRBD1	CASSHRDRDIYEQYF	TGTGCCAGCAGCCATCGGGACAGGGACATTTACGAGCAGTACTTC
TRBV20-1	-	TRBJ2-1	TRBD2	CSAIETSTPFF	TGCAGTGCTATCGAGACTAGCACGCCGTTCTTC
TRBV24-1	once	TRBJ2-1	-	CATSDYGTWGEQFF	TGTGCCACCAGTGACTATGGGACTTGGGGTGAGCAGTTCTTC